The clone carrying this T cell receptor beta chain was counted ten times or more. The target antigen is unknown. Unmatched junction bases numbered 2, after V lost 1 base and J lost 2 bases. The CDR3 spans 15 residues. Germline V gene data show CDR1 as LGHNA and CDR2 as YNFKEQ. This entry comes from a study of metastatic and nonmetastatic thyroid tumors. Looking at the study overall: Samples came from malignant and benign thyroid patients, and repertoires were compared across blood and tumor or nodule tissue. Study-wide findings and caveats: For both blood and tumor, malignant thyroid tumors reportedly showed significantly higher TCR beta diversity than benign nodules did.

Original handling: It was from CDR3 differences across clinicopathological groups that a distant-metastasis classifier for papillary thyroid cancer was built. TCRdb re-analyzed the PCR reads using MiXCR. TCRdb, not the original authors, processed these V and J calls. Of 50,000 or so clones listed, approximately 15% are singletons. Prior to thyroid surgery, none of the patients had received any treatment. Material: blood. This sequence joins TRBV4-2 and TRBJ2-1, with 7 bases lining up with TRBD2. This sequence originates from a female donor with papillary thyroid cancer or a benign thyroid nodule (not recorded which). Some clones in this sample may be carry-over from other donors' samples. Here the CDR3 reads CASSQVGGAYNEQFF. CDR3 DNA sequence: TGTGCCAGCAGCCAAGTGGGGGGGGCCTACAATGAGCAGTTCTTC.